A single sample gave rise to the 10 T cell receptor beta chains below, sequenced in a study of cytomegalovirus exposure and HLA in healthy donors. The PCR employed 60 Vbeta primers together with 13 Jbeta primers. Data came from immunoSEQ multiplex PCR; TCRdb stores just in-frame clones and leaves some out. The data show about 180,000 clones, less than 85% seen once. The sequencing sample was made of PBMCs. Receptors originate from a man younger than 35 in good health and CMV-seronegative.

As to this clone: The sample holds other DNA sequences that translate to the same CDR3. The chain couples TRBV19 to TRBJ2-5, with 12 bases identical to TRBD2. The V gene end was trimmed by 3 bases and the J gene end by 5 bases; junction bases not matched to a gene: 7. The CDR3 length is 16 residues. Germline CDR1 is LNHDA and CDR2 is SQIVND (reference sequence). The CDR3 nucleotides read TGTGCCAGTAGTATCAGTGGCCTAGCGGGGGGGGAGACCCAGTACTTC. Translation: CASSISGLAGGETQYF.

The chain links TRBV6-4 to TRBJ1-4; 7 positions agree with TRBD1. CDR3 size: 15 residues. Germline CDR1 is MRHNA and CDR2 is SNTAGT. J gave up 5 bases and V 3 bases, and 6 bases lay outside the gene matches. This chain's CDR3 is CASSESTGRNEKLFF. The DNA for the CDR3 is TGTGCCAGCAGTGAATCGACAGGGAGGAATGAAAAACTGTTTTTT.

This chain uses TRBV27 with TRBJ2-7; the D is unclear. Trimming removed 7 bases from V and 3 bases from J, with 16 bases in between. The CDR3 covers 14 residues. CDR1 is MNHEY and CDR2 is SMNVEV in the germline V gene (reference sequence). CDR3 coding DNA: TGTGCCAGCAAAAGAGGCTTTCTCTTCTACGAGCAGTACTTC. Protein: CASKRGFLFYEQYF.

This chain joins TRBV28 and TRBJ1-4, with D possibly TRBD1 on 6 matching bases. CDR1 and CDR2 (germline): MDHEN, SYDVKM. The CDR3 runs 14 residues. Trimming stripped 6 bases from V and 8 bases from J, with 16 bases between. CDR3 bases: TGTGCCAGCAGCCGAGAACAGGGTCGGGAAAAACTGTTTTTT. It codes for CASSREQGREKLFF.

This clone was seen a handful of times. The chain combines TRBV6-5 with TRBJ1-1, with 12 bases aligning to TRBD1. The trim removed 6 bases at V and 10 bases at J, leaving 9 bases unmatched. Germline V CDR1 and CDR2: MNHEY, SVGAGI. This CDR3 is built from 14 residues. The CDR3 protein is CASSRDRGQSRAFF. In DNA, the CDR3 is TGTGCCAGCAGCCGGGACAGGGGGCAGAGTAGAGCTTTCTTT.

The chain uses TRBV13 and TRBJ2-1; 11 bases are shared with TRBD2. The V gene's germline CDR1 is PRHDT and CDR2 FYEKMQ (reference sequence). V lost 5 bases, J lost 10 bases, and 13 bases stayed unmatched. The CDR3 totals 16 residues. CDR3 DNA sequence: TGTGCCAGCAGCCCGGCTGGGACTAGCGGCCCCGGAGAGCAGTTCTTC. Its translation: CASSPAGTSGPGEQFF. Full variable domain (remainder filled in from reference TRBV13 and TRBJ2-1): AAGVIQSPRHLIKEKRETATLKCYPIPRHDTVYWYQQGPGQDPQFLISFYEKMQSDKGSIPDRFSAQQFSDYHSELNMSSLELGDSALYFCASSPAGTSGPGEQFFGPGTRLTVL.

The chain combines TRBV13 with TRBJ2-7; D may be TRBD1 (5 bases). The V gene lost 4 bases and the J gene lost 0 bases, with 16 bases spanning the gap. Germline values: CDR1 PRHDT, CDR2 FYEKMQ (reference sequence). This CDR3 is 16 amino acids long. This CDR3 reads CASSWGGRWSSYEQYF. CDR3 bases: TGTGCCAGCAGCTGGGGCGGACGGTGGAGCTCCTACGAGCAGTACTTC.

This clone was observed a single time. The V call is TRBV6-5, the J call TRBJ1-2; unclear D gene. The CDR3 runs to 14 residues. Germline CDR1 and CDR2: MNHEY and SVGAGI. The V end lost 6 bases, the J end lost 8 bases, and 19 bases lay between the germline ends. The CDR3 here is CASRTIGVGYGYTF. Here the CDR3 DNA reads TGTGCCAGCAGAACGATCGGGGTCGGCTACGGCTACACCTTC.

V gene TRBV6-5 combines with J gene TRBJ2-5; 8 bases align to TRBD1. Near its end, the DNA agrees better with TRBJ2-7, so the J call may be wrong. Germline V CDR1 and CDR2: MNHEY, SVGAGI. The CDR3 length is 15 residues. The CDR3: CASSLRGDRPPEQYF. The CDR3 DNA reads as TGTGCCAGCAGTTTAAGAGGGGACAGGCCCCCCGAGCAGTACTTC.

V and J are TRBV28 and TRBJ2-5; 7 bases agree with TRBD2. Losses at the gene ends were 7 bases for V and 7 bases for J; bases not matched to a gene: 21. This CDR3 has 17 residues. Germline loops: CDR1 MDHEN, CDR2 SYDVKM. CDR3 in DNA: TGTGCCAGCATCCCCAGGGAGGGTTGGGAAAAGTTGAGGACCCAGTACTTC. Amino acids: CASIPREGWEKLRTQYF.